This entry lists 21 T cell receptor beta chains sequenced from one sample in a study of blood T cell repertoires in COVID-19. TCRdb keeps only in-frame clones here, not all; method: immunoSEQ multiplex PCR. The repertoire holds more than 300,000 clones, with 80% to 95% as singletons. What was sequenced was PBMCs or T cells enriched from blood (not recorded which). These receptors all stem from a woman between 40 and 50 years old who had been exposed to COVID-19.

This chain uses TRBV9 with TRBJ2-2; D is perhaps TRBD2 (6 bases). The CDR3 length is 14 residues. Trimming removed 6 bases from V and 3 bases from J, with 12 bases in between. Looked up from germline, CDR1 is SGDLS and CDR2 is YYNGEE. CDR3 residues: CASKEGEYTGELFF. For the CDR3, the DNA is TGTGCCAGCAAGGAGGGAGAGTACACCGGGGAGCTGTTTTTT.

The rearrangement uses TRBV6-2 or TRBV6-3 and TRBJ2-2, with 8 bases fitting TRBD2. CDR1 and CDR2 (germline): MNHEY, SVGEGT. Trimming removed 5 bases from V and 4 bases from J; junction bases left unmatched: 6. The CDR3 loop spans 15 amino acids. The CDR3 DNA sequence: TGTGCCAGCAGTCGGAGCGGGAGAGGCACCGGGGAGCTGTTTTTT. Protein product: CASSRSGRGTGELFF.

CDR3 in DNA: TGCGCCAGCAGGACAGGGAACACAGATACGCAGTATTTT. It encodes CASRTGNTDTQYF. The rearrangement uses TRBV5-1 and TRBJ2-3; 7 nucleotides agree with TRBD1. CDR1 and CDR2 (germline): SGHRS, YFSETQ. V lost 5 bases and J lost 2; bases outside the gene matches: 2. The CDR3 loop spans 13 amino acids.

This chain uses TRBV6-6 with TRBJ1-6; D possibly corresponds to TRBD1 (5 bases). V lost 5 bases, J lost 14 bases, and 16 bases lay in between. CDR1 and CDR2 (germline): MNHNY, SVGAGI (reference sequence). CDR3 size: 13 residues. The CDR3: CASSPRRGSALHF. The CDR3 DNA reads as TGTGCCAGCAGTCCCCGGCGGGGGTCGGCCCTCCACTTT.

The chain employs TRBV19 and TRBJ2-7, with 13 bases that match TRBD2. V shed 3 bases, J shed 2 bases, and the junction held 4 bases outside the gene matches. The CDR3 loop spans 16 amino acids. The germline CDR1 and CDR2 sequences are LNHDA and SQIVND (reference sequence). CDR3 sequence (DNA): TGTGCCAGTAGTATTCCCGGGACTAGCGGGACCTACGAGCAGTACTTC. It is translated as CASSIPGTSGTYEQYF.

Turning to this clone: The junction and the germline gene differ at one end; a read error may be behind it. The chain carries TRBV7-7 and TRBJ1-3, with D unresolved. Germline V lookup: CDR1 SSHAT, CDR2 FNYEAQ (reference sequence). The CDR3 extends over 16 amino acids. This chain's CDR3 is CASRLGSRSSGNTIYF. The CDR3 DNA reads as TGTGCTAGCAGATTGGGTAGCCGGAGCTCTGGAAACACCATATATTTT.

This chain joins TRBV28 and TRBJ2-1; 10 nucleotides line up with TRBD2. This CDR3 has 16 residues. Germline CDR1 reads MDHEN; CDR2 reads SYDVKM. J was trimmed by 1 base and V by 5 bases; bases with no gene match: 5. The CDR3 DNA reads TGTGCCAGCAGTCACCTAGCGGGAGCTTCCTACAATGAGCAGTTCTTC. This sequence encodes CASSHLAGASYNEQFF.

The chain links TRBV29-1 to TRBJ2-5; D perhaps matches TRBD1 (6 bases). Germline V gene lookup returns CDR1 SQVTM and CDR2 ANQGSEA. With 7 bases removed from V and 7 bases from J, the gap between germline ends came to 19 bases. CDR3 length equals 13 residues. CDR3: CSAGLSGQMTQYF. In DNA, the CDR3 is TGCAGCGCCGGCCTCTCAGGACAGATGACCCAGTACTTC. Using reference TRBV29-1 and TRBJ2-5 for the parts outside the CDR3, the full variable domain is SAVISQKPSRDICQRGTSLTIQCQVDSQVTMMFWYRQQPGQSLTLIATANQGSEATYESGFVIDKFPISRPNLTFSTLTVSNMSPEDSSIYLCSAGLSGQMTQYFGPGTRLLVL.

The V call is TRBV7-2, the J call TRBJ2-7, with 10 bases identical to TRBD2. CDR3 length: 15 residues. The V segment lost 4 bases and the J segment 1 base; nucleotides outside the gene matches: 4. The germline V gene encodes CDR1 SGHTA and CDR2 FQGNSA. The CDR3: CASSSRAGGSYEQYF. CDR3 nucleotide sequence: TGTGCCAGCAGCTCCCGAGCGGGGGGGTCCTACGAGCAGTACTTC.

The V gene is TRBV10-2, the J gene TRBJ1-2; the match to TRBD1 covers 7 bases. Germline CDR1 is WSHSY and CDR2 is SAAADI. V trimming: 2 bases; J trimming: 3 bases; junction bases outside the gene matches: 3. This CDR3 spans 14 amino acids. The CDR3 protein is CASSERRGDYGYTF. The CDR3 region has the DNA TGCGCCAGCAGTGAGCGCAGGGGGGACTATGGCTACACCTTC.

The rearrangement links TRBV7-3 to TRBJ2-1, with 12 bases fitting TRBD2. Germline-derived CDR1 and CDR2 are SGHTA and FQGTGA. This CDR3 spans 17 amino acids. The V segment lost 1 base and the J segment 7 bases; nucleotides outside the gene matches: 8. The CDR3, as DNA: TGTGCCAGCAGCTTAAGACCCGGGACTAGCGGGTGGAATGAGCAGTTCTTC. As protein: CASSLRPGTSGWNEQFF. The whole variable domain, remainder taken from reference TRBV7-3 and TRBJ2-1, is GAGVSQTPSNKVTEKGKYVELRCDPISGHTALYWYRQSLGQGPEFLIYFQGTGAADDSGLPNDRFFAVRPEGSVSTLKIQRTERGDSAVYLCASSLRPGTSGWNEQFFGPGTRLTVL.

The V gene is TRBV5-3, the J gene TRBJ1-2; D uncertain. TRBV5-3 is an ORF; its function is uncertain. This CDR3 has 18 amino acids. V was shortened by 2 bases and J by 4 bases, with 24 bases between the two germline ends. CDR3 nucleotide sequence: TGTGCCAGAAGCTTCTCTACCTCCTGGAAGCCGCCGGGCTATGGCTACACCTTC. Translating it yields CARSFSTSWKPPGYGYTF.

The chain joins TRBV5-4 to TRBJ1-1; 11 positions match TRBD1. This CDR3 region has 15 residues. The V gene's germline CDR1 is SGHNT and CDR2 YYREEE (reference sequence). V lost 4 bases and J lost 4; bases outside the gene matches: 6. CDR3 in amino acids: CASSKDRGPGTEAFF. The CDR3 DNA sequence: TGTGCCAGCAGCAAGGACAGGGGGCCGGGCACTGAAGCTTTCTTT.

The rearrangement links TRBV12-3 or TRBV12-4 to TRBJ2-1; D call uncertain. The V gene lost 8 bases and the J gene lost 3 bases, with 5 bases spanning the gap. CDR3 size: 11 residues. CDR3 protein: CASGNYNEQFF. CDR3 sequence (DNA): TGTGCCAGCGGCAACTACAATGAGCAGTTCTTC.

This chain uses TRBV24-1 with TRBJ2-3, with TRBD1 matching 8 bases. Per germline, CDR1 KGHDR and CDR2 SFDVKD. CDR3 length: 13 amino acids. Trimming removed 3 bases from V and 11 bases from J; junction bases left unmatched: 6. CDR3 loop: CATSDRGQGEQYF. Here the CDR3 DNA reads TGTGCCACCAGTGATAGAGGACAGGGAGAGCAGTATTTT.

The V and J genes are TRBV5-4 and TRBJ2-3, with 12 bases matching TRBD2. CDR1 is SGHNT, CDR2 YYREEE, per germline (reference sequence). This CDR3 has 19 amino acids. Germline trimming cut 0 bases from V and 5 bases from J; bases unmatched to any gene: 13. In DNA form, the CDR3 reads TGTGCCAGCAGCTTGGAGCCCCCTCTAGCGGGGGGGCGAGAAGATACGCAGTATTTT. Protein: CASSLEPPLAGGREDTQYF.

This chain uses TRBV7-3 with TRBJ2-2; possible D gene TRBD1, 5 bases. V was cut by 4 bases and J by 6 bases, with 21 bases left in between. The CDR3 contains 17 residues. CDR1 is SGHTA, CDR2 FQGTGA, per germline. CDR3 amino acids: CASSSAGRRENPGELFF. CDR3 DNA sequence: TGTGCCAGCAGCTCCGCCGGGCGCAGGGAAAACCCCGGGGAGCTGTTTTTT.

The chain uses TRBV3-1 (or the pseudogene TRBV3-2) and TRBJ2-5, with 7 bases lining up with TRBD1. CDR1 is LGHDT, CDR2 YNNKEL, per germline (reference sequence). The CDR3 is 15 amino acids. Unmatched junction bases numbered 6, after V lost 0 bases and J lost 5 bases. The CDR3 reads CASSQDRGFSETQYF. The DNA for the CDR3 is TGTGCCAGCAGCCAAGACAGGGGGTTTTCGGAGACCCAGTACTTC.

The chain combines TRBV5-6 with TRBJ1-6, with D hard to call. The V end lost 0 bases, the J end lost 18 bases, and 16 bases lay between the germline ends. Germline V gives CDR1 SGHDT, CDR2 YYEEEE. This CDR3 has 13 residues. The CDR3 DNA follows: TGTGCCAGCAGCTTGGGACTAGACACCTCCACCCACTTT. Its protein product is CASSLGLDTSTHF.

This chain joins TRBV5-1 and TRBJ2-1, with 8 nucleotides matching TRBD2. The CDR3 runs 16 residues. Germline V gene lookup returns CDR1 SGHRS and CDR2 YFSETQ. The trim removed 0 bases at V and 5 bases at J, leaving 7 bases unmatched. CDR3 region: CASSLGGAGGHNEQFF. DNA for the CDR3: TGCGCCAGCAGCTTGGGAGGGGCGGGAGGTCACAATGAGCAGTTCTTC.

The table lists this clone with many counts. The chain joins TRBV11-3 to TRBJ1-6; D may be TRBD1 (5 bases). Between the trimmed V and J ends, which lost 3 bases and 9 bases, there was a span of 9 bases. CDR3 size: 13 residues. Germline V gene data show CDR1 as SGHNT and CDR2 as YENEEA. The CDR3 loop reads CASSFQGGSPLHF. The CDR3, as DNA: TGTGCCAGCAGCTTCCAGGGAGGTTCACCCCTCCACTTT.